This T cell receptor beta chain was recorded in a study of response to subunit inactivated influenza vaccine. A single record per CDR3 protein comes from TCRdb applying MiXCR to the RT-PCR reads. The sample carries approximately 500,000 distinct CDR3 sequences, under 30% recorded once. The CDR3 length is 16 residues. Trimming stripped 0 bases from V and 0 bases from J, with 11 bases between. Germline CDR1 SGDLS, CDR2 YYNGEE. These data were also reused for a study on T cells expressing NK-cell markers. In that study: 5'RACE template switching with UMIs generated TCR beta cDNA. Serological testing identified most of the eight sequenced donors as HCMV-seropositive and one as seronegative. Of CD8+ T cells, about 1.0-8% belonged to dominant NKG2C+ clonotypes in six or seven donors.

The material sequenced was CD4+ T cells sorted from PBMCs, taken roughly 12 days after vaccination. This clonotype originated in a man in his fifties or sixties who received an inactivated influenza vaccine. This chain connects TRBV9 to TRBJ2-3, with TRBD2 as a possible D gene (5 bases). The CDR3 region is CASSVGSRTSTDTQYF. In nucleotides, the CDR3 is TGTGCCAGCAGCGTAGGCTCGCGGACTAGCACAGATACGCAGTATTTT.